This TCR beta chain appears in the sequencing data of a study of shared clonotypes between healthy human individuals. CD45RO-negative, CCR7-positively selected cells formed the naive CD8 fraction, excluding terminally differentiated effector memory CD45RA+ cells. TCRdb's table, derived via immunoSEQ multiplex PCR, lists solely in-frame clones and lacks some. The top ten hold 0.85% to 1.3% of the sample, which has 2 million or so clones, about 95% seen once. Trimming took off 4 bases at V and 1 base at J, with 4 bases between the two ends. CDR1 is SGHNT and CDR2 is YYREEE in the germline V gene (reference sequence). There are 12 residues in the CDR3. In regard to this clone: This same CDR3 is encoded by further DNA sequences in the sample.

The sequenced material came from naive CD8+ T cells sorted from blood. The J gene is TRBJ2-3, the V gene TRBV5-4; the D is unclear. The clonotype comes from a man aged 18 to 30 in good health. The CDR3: CASSPRTDTQYF. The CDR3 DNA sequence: TGTGCCAGCAGCCCCCGCACAGATACGCAGTATTTT.